Below are 26 T cell receptor beta chains sequenced from a single sample in a study of response to subunit inactivated influenza vaccine. One entry per CDR3 protein, called by TCRdb with MiXCR from the RT-PCR reads. The table shows about 700,000 distinct CDR3 sequences, with approximately 15% occurring only once. This specimen was PBMCs from blood, taken less than 15 days before vaccination. The source is a man aged 50 or older who received an inactivated influenza vaccine.

This clonotype was detected ten times or more. This sequence joins TRBV5-6 and TRBJ2-2; unclear D gene. Germline V gives CDR1 SGHDT, CDR2 YYEEEE. The CDR3 is 14 residues long. Between the trimmed V and J ends, which lost 2 bases and 5 bases, there was a span of 10 bases. The CDR3 sequence: CASSFYTRTGELFF. In DNA, the CDR3 is TGTGCCAGCAGCTTCTATACCAGGACCGGGGAGCTGTTTTTT.

This clonotype was recorded a few times. This rearrangement joins TRBV19 to TRBJ2-5; perhaps TRBD2 as D (6 bases). The CDR3 is made up of 14 amino acids. CDR1 and CDR2 from the germline V gene are LNHDA and SQIVND (reference sequence). V was shortened by 9 bases and J by 5 bases, with 19 bases between the two germline ends. The CDR3 region has the DNA TGTGCCAGCAGAACCGGGACTGTGGGGGAGACCCAGTACTTC. Amino acids: CASRTGTVGETQYF.

This clonotype was picked up many times. The V gene is TRBV7-9, the J gene TRBJ1-1; tentative D call: TRBD1 (5 bases). Per the germline V gene, CDR1 is SEHNR and CDR2 is FQNEAQ (reference sequence). The CDR3 has 14 amino acids. The V and J ends lost 5 bases and 4 bases respectively, with 14 bases between them. DNA of the CDR3: TGTGCCAGCAGCGCAAAGGCAAGGGGCACTGAAGCTTTCTTT. It codes for CASSAKARGTEAFF.

This clonotype was observed a few times. DNA of the CDR3: TGTGCCAGCAGCCAAGTCGTCTCTGGAAACACCATATATTTT. It encodes CASSQVVSGNTIYF. This chain uses TRBV3-1 with TRBJ1-3; D is undetermined. Germline CDR1 and CDR2: LGHDT and YNNKEL (reference sequence). The CDR3 sequence is 14 residues long. Trimming cost V 1 base and J 0 bases, with 4 bases left between them.

This clonotype has more than one count but fewer than ten. The CDR3 loop reads CASSFSPRDIYEQYF. In DNA form, the CDR3 reads TGTGCCAGCAGTTTTTCCCCCCGGGACATCTACGAGCAGTACTTC. The chain couples TRBV28 to TRBJ2-7; perhaps TRBD1 as D (6 bases). Trimming shortened V by 3 bases and J by 3 bases, and 15 bases separated the two germline ends. The CDR3 spans 15 residues. In germline, CDR1 is MDHEN, CDR2 SYDVKM. The full variable domain, completed using reference TRBV28 and TRBJ2-7, is DVKVTQSSRYLVKRTGEKVFLECVQDMDHENMFWYRQDPGLGLRLIYFSYDVKMKEKGDIPEGYSVSREKKERFSLILESASTNQTSMYLCASSFSPRDIYEQYFGPGTRLTVT.

This sequence joins TRBV29-1 and TRBJ2-5; TRBD1 matches at 8 bases. V trimming: 7 bases; J trimming: 4 bases; junction bases outside the gene matches: 11. Germline loops: CDR1 SQVTM, CDR2 ANQGSEA. This CDR3 contains 14 residues. The CDR3 sequence: CSAEGQVLRETQYF. The CDR3 nucleotides read TGCAGCGCTGAGGGACAGGTGCTTCGAGAGACCCAGTACTTC.

The rearrangement links TRBV7-2 to TRBJ2-2, with D unclear. There are 14 residues in the CDR3. Germline CDR1 SGHTA, CDR2 FQGNSA. Trimming removed 5 bases from V and 3 bases from J, with 10 bases in between. Here the CDR3 DNA reads TGTGCCAGCAGCCCCCAGTTCTACACCGGGGAGCTGTTTTTT. It encodes CASSPQFYTGELFF.

The table lists this clonotype with a few counts. V usage is TRBV19 and J usage is TRBJ2-7, with D hard to call. V was pared by 7 bases and J by 2 bases, with 15 bases between. The CDR3 has 14 residues. Germline V CDR1 and CDR2: LNHDA, SQIVND (reference sequence). In nucleotides, the CDR3 is TGTGCCAGTAATCCCGCCGGGTCCACCTACGAGCAGTACTTC. The encoded protein is CASNPAGSTYEQYF.

This clonotype has only a few counts. This rearrangement joins TRBV28 to TRBJ2-1, with D perhaps TRBD1 or TRBD2 (5 bases each). With 8 bases removed from V and 2 bases from J, the gap between germline ends came to 13 bases. Germline CDR1 reads MDHEN; CDR2 reads SYDVKM. The CDR3 consists of 14 residues. The CDR3 DNA reads TGTGCCAGCCAGCGACGGGGCCCCTACAATGAGCAGTTCTTC. This gives the protein CASQRRGPYNEQFF.

The rearrangement links TRBV25-1 to TRBJ2-3, with TRBD1 matching 9 bases. The length of the CDR3 is 15 residues. The V gene's germline CDR1 is MGHDK and CDR2 SYGVNS. Trimming took 3 bases from V and 4 from J; bases not matched to a gene: 5. CDR3 loop: CASSDWTGEPDTQYF. For the CDR3, the DNA is TGTGCCAGCAGTGATTGGACAGGGGAGCCAGATACGCAGTATTTT.

This clonotype was observed a few times. This chain joins TRBV28 and TRBJ2-7, with a possible D match to TRBD1 (7 bases). Trimming pared 2 bases from V and 11 bases from J, leaving 25 bases between. The germline V gene has CDR1 MDHEN and CDR2 SYDVKM. This CDR3 spans 16 amino acids. CDR3 DNA sequence: TGTGCCAGCAGTTTAGGCGGGACAGACATATTCAGGTGGGAGTACTTC. Its protein is CASSLGGTDIFRWEYF.

In this sample, this clonotype turned up a few times. The rearrangement joins TRBV12-3 or TRBV12-4 to TRBJ2-3, with 7 bases aligning to TRBD2. V shed 1 base, J shed 4 bases, and the junction held 14 bases outside the gene matches. CDR3 length: 18 amino acids. This CDR3 is CASSLGRGRGSLADTQYF. The CDR3 coding sequence is TGTGCCAGCAGTTTAGGGCGGGGTCGCGGGAGTTTGGCAGATACGCAGTATTTT.

This clonotype has ten or more counts. The chain couples TRBV20-1 to TRBJ1-5; TRBD1 might be the D (5 bases). Per the germline V gene, CDR1 is DFQATT and CDR2 is SNEGSKA (reference sequence). The V end lost 2 bases, the J end lost 1 base, and 9 bases lay between the germline ends. The CDR3 has 14 amino acids. The CDR3 region is CSARQGNSNQPQHF. As DNA, the CDR3 is TGCAGTGCTAGACAGGGAAACAGCAATCAGCCCCAGCATTTT.

The rearrangement uses TRBV29-1 and TRBJ1-1; D call uncertain. V lost 4 bases and J 4 bases, leaving 13 bases between the germline ends. Germline assignment: CDR1 SQVTM and CDR2 ANQGSEA. The CDR3 length is 13 residues. The CDR3 loop is CSVGVGGGTEAFF. The CDR3 nucleotides read TGCAGCGTTGGGGTGGGCGGAGGCACTGAAGCTTTCTTT.

This chain links TRBV4-3 with TRBJ2-1, with D tentatively TRBD2 (6 bases). There are 14 residues in the CDR3. Germline V gene sequence: CDR1 LGHNA, CDR2 YSLEER. V lost 0 bases and J 10 bases, leaving 13 bases between the germline ends. Written as DNA, the CDR3 is TGCGCCAGCAGCCAAGATAGATGGCGGGACGAGCAGTTCTTC. It translates to CASSQDRWRDEQFF.

The chain joins TRBV5-1 to TRBJ1-1; 7 nucleotides match TRBD1. Germline CDR1 is SGHRS and CDR2 is YFSETQ. The CDR3 has 14 amino acids. The V segment lost 3 bases and the J segment 1 base; nucleotides outside the gene matches: 3. The CDR3 protein is CASSSGQSNTEAFF. The CDR3 DNA reads TGCGCCAGCAGCTCGGGACAGTCGAACACTGAAGCTTTCTTT.

With regard to this clonotype: One end of the junction varies from germline; a read error may be responsible. CDR3 coding DNA: TGTGCCAGCAGCTTGGGTGGAGACTACGAGCAGAACTTC. This gives the protein CASSLGGDYEQNF. The V and J genes are TRBV5-5 and TRBJ2-7; a possible D gene is TRBD2 (5 bases). The CDR3 is 13 amino acids. Germline CDR1 and CDR2: SGHKS and YYEKEE (reference sequence).

The J gene is TRBJ2-7, the V gene TRBV7-2, with D tentatively TRBD1 (5 bases). The germline CDR1 and CDR2 sequences are SGHTA and FQGNSA. The CDR3 has 17 residues. V was clipped by 1 base and J by 6 bases, with 22 bases between them. CDR3 loop: CASSLVIRGTPRSEQYF. The CDR3 DNA sequence: TGTGCCAGCAGCTTAGTTATTAGGGGTACCCCGCGTAGCGAGCAGTACTTC.

J is TRBJ2-7 and V is TRBV11-2; D remains unclear. From germline, CDR1 is SGHAT and CDR2 FQNNGV. The V end lost 4 bases, the J end lost 6 bases, and 13 bases lay between the germline ends. This CDR3 contains 13 residues. CDR3 in amino acids: CASSSGRTGEQYF. The CDR3 DNA reads as TGTGCCAGCAGCTCCGGACGCACCGGCGAGCAGTACTTC.

This clonotype was counted between two and nine times. This sequence joins TRBV5-6 and TRBJ2-1, with TRBD2 matching 9 bases. The length of the CDR3 is 17 residues. V trimming: 1 base; J trimming: 0 bases; junction bases outside the gene matches: 5. Per germline, CDR1 SGHDT and CDR2 YYEEEE. CDR3 region: CASSLPSGVYSYNEQFF. For the CDR3, the DNA is TGTGCCAGCAGCTTGCCTAGCGGGGTTTACTCCTACAATGAGCAGTTCTTC.

The CDR3 sequence is CASSTPDSNEQFF. The CDR3 DNA reads TGTGCCAGTAGTACCCCAGACAGCAATGAGCAGTTCTTC. The chain combines TRBV19 with TRBJ2-1; tentatively, D is TRBD1 (5 bases). This CDR3 has 13 residues. V lost 4 bases and J 6 bases, leaving 10 bases between the germline ends. CDR1 and CDR2 from the germline V gene are LNHDA and SQIVND (reference sequence).

The chain combines TRBV6-5 with TRBJ2-7; D may be TRBD2 (6 bases). Trimming cost V 0 bases and J 6 bases, with 9 bases left between them. Germline CDR1 is MNHEY and CDR2 is SVGAGI. This CDR3 is 13 amino acids long. DNA for the CDR3: TGTGCCAGCAGTTACTCGACTAGATCCGAGCAGTACTTC. It specifies CASSYSTRSEQYF.

Many counts were recorded for this clonotype. The V call is TRBV27, the J call TRBJ2-7; a possible D gene is TRBD2 (6 bases). The V end was cut by 4 bases, the J end by 1 base, with 17 bases between. CDR1 and CDR2 from the germline V gene are MNHEY and SMNVEV (reference sequence). The CDR3 spans 16 residues. CDR3 nucleotide sequence: TGTGCCAGCAGTTCCAAGACTAGTTCTCAGTCCTACGAGCAGTACTTC. Its translation is CASSSKTSSQSYEQYF.

The V and J genes are TRBV7-8 and TRBJ2-1, with TRBD2 identical over 13 bases. The CDR3 runs 18 residues. J was trimmed by 6 bases and V by 4 bases; bases with no gene match: 12. Germline-derived CDR1 and CDR2 are SGHVS and FQNEAQ. The DNA for the CDR3 is TGTGCCAGCAGCTATTTCGCCGGGACTAGCGGGAAGAGCAATGAGCAGTTCTTC. It specifies CASSYFAGTSGKSNEQFF.

This chain links TRBV27 with TRBJ1-5; the D gene is possibly TRBD1 (5 bases). Germline-derived CDR1 and CDR2 are MNHEY and SMNVEV (reference sequence). This CDR3 has 13 amino acids. Trimming took off 6 bases at V and 5 bases at J, with 11 bases between the two ends. CDR3 sequence reads: CASSYKGDQPQHF. CDR3 bases: TGTGCCAGCAGCTATAAAGGGGATCAGCCCCAGCATTTT.

The rearrangement uses TRBV27 and TRBJ2-7; 11 nucleotides agree with TRBD2. V lost 6 bases and J lost 5; bases outside the gene matches: 6. The CDR3 runs to 14 residues. The germline V gene has CDR1 MNHEY and CDR2 SMNVEV (reference sequence). The CDR3 reads CASSVLAGENEQYF. The CDR3 region has the DNA TGTGCCAGCAGCGTACTAGCGGGAGAAAACGAGCAGTACTTC.